The rows below give T cell receptor beta chains drawn from one sample of a study of blood T cell repertoires in COVID-19. Measured with immunoSEQ multiplex PCR; TCRdb has only the in-frame clones, and not every one. This sample has approximately 90,000 clones, with over 80% found just once. Sequencing used peripheral blood. These receptors were collected from a woman of 80 years or more with active or convalescent COVID-19. CDR3s leave out the opening cysteine and the closing phenylalanine or tryptophan.

J | V | CDR3
TRBJ1-1 | TRBV7-9 | ASSFSPDTEAF
TRBJ2-5 | TRBV6-4 | ASSRDRGETQY
TRBJ1-2 | TRBV7-9 | ASSPTQVLRLNYGYT
TRBJ2-7 | TRBV5-5 | ASSTGGEAGQY
TRBJ1-1 | TRBV4-1 | ASSQDRPGGRRAF
TRBJ2-1 | TRBV2 | ASEAGYYNEQF
TRBJ1-2 | TRBV29-1 | SVRDRNYGYT
TRBJ2-4 | TRBV5-4 | ASSPGAKNIQY
TRBJ2-3 | TRBV28 | ASRPLGAGEFTDTQY
TRBJ2-2 | TRBV5-1 | ASSVSGTGNTGELF
TRBJ2-7 | TRBV18 | ASTPRSSYEQY
TRBJ1-1 | TRBV7-2 | ASSQGGNTEAF
TRBJ1-6 | TRBV5-1 | ASSLKQGDSPLH
TRBJ2-3 | TRBV3-1/TRBV3-2 | ASSPRTWRGSTDTQY
TRBJ2-7 | TRBV11-1 | ASSPTTAGGPNEQY
TRBJ1-1 | TRBV5-1 | ASSIRQGEDTEAF
TRBJ1-1 | TRBV5-1 | ASSLMAPNTEAF
TRBJ2-1 | TRBV6-5 | ASKGTSRYNEQF
TRBJ1-6 | TRBV2 | ASSDPDRVNSPLH
TRBJ2-7 | TRBV6-5 | ASTPPGGDSYEQY
TRBJ2-5 | TRBV7-3 | ASSFGGGQETQY
TRBJ1-2 | TRBV7-9 | ASSLIEGVGYT
TRBJ2-2 | TRBV7-8 | ASSLASGEITGELF
TRBJ2-1 | TRBV5-8 | ASSPGKGSRRVDEQF
TRBJ2-7 | TRBV15 | ATSRDPGTSGSEQY
TRBJ1-3 | TRBV3-1/TRBV3-2 | ASSPVTGGNTIY
TRBJ1-2 | TRBV6-2/TRBV6-3 | ASSPGTGFNNYGYT
TRBJ2-2 | TRBV4-3 | ASSQDLVWGGFAGELF
TRBJ2-3 | TRBV5-4 | ASSAPLAGMDTQY
TRBJ2-2 | TRBV29-1 | SVDSSNTGELF
TRBJ1-1 | TRBV7-2 | ASSLVRFTEAF
TRBJ1-1 | TRBV6-5 | ASRTRGTEAF
TRBJ1-4 | TRBV5-5 | ASSYQGAQDEKLF
TRBJ1-5 | TRBV6-5 | ASWEHSNQPQH
TRBJ1-2 | TRBV6-6 | ASSYGTPSNYGYT
TRBJ2-7 | TRBV28 | ASSGTGRISYEQY
TRBJ1-3 | TRBV6-1 | ASSEAPISWASGNTIY
TRBJ2-1 | TRBV9 | ASSVAQREGNNEQF